This TCR beta chain came from a study of T cell therapy after organ transplantation. For the study at large: T cell doses, up to 6, came every 2 weeks; follow-up lasted roughly 30 weeks.

Remarks on this clone: Its antigen is undetermined.

Libraries were prepared by immunoSEQ multiplex PCR; TCRdb keeps only in-frame clonotypes and omits some of them. The sample lists about 48,000 clones; 94% were seen once. The clonotype comes from a human patient who had received a solid organ transplant and had CMV disease. Sequences were derived from CD8+ T cells from blood, sampled before autologous CMV-specific T cell therapy.

CDR3 bases: TGCAGCGTTGATGGCTATGGCTACACCTTC. Translated, it gives CSVDGYGYTF. The genes are TRBV29-1 and TRBJ1-2; no definite D call. This CDR3 is built from 10 residues. Germline CDR1 SQVTM, CDR2 ANQGSEA. With 3 bases removed from V and 4 bases from J, the gap between germline ends came to 3 bases.